Each of the 3 T cell receptor beta chains below was sequenced from the same sample in a study of Graves' ophthalmopathy and Graves' hyperthyroidism. Amplified TCR beta CDR3 regions were obtained using RNA transcripts as template. RT-PCR in the first round used HTBI primers; a second-round multiplex PCR followed. A single record per CDR3 protein comes from TCRdb applying MiXCR to the multiplex PCR reads. The sample holds hundreds of thousands of distinct CDR3 sequences, approximately 14% seen once. Sequenced input: blood. The receptors were sampled from a woman aged 25 to 39 with Graves' ophthalmopathy.

This clonotype was seen many times. The chain has TRBV6-1 and TRBJ1-5; D is uncertain. V lost 9 bases, J lost 7 bases, and 13 bases lay in between. The V gene's germline CDR1 is MNHNS and CDR2 SASEGT. CDR3 length: 12 residues. The CDR3 region is CASGQAGQPQHF. The CDR3 DNA follows: TGTGCCAGTGGTCAGGCGGGCCAGCCCCAGCATTTT.

This clonotype was detected only a few times. A read error may be the cause here, since a much bigger clone is one base away. The V and J genes are TRBV12-3 or TRBV12-4 and TRBJ2-7, with 8 positions matching TRBD1. The CDR3 sequence is 14 residues long. The CDR3: CASSFGTGPYKQYF. DNA for the CDR3: TGTGCCAGCAGTTTCGGGACAGGCCCCTACAAGCAGTACTTC.

The DNA for the CDR3 is TGTGCCAGCAGTACTATAGCGGGAGCCAAAAACATTCAGTACTTC. Its translation is CASSTIAGAKNIQYF. The chain carries TRBV6-2 or TRBV6-3 and TRBJ2-4, with 7 nucleotides matching TRBD2. Per germline, CDR1 MNHEY and CDR2 SVGEGT. J lost 0 bases, V lost 5 bases, and 4 bases had no gene match. CDR3 length: 15 amino acids.